Listed below are T cell receptor beta chains from one sample, sequenced in a study of patients and donors after allogeneic stem cell transplantation. Each CDR3 protein is one row after TCRdb ran MiXCR on the RT-PCR reads. The data contain roughly 230,000 distinct CDR3 sequences, around 14% of them singletons. The specimen sequenced was blood, either unsorted or a sorted T cell fraction (not recorded which). The receptors originated from a human donor who was either an allogeneic HSCT recipient or a stem cell or donor lymphocyte infusion donor (not recorded which). It is not recorded whose cells these are; they may come from a transplant donor. Each CDR3 is given with its conserved first and last residue. A D gene is named only where the DNA matches it firmly. Expanded clones are given a class, and other clones once, few, many or no size at all.

abundance: few
d_gene: .
j_gene: TRBJ2-1
v_gene: TRBV11-3
CDR3aa: CASSSFTDRGNEQFF
CDR3nt: TGTGCCAGCAGCTCATTTACGGACAGAGGCAATGAGCAGTTCTTC

abundance: .
d_gene: .
j_gene: TRBJ2-1
v_gene: TRBV7-2
CDR3aa: CASSLAFGASYNEQFF
CDR3nt: TGTGCCAGCAGCTTAGCGTTCGGGGCTTCCTACAATGAGCAGTTCTTC

abundance: .
d_gene: TRBD1
j_gene: TRBJ1-1
v_gene: TRBV10-3
CDR3aa: CAISESTGTGYTEAFF
CDR3nt: TGTGCCATCAGTGAGTCGACAGGGACAGGGTATACTGAAGCTTTCTTT

abundance: .
d_gene: TRBD1
j_gene: TRBJ1-2
v_gene: TRBV12-3/TRBV12-4
CDR3aa: CASSLAQSGGGYGYTF
CDR3nt: TGTGCCAGCAGTTTAGCGCAGTCAGGGGGAGGCTATGGCTACACCTTC

abundance: .
d_gene: .
j_gene: TRBJ2-4
v_gene: TRBV11-2
CDR3aa: CASSLAQTGGNIQYF
CDR3nt: TGTGCCAGCAGCTTAGCCCAGACGGGCGGAAACATTCAGTACTTC

abundance: .
d_gene: TRBD1
j_gene: TRBJ1-1
v_gene: TRBV11-2
CDR3aa: CASSPTTGMNTEAFF
CDR3nt: TGTGCCAGCAGCCCCACGACAGGGATGAACACTGAAGCTTTCTTT

abundance: .
d_gene: TRBD1
j_gene: TRBJ2-1
v_gene: TRBV5-4
CDR3aa: CASSLRDSYNEQFF
CDR3nt: TGTGCCAGCAGCTTGAGGGACAGTTACAATGAGCAGTTCTTC

abundance: .
d_gene: .
j_gene: TRBJ1-1
v_gene: TRBV11-3
CDR3aa: CASSLLGTQNTEAFF
CDR3nt: TGTGCCAGCAGCTTATTAGGGACACAGAACACTGAAGCTTTCTTT

abundance: few
d_gene: .
j_gene: TRBJ2-1
v_gene: TRBV14
CDR3aa: CASSQGRLEGNEQFF
CDR3nt: TGTGCCAGCAGCCAAGGCAGACTCGAGGGAAATGAGCAGTTCTTC

abundance: medium-sized
d_gene: TRBD2
j_gene: TRBJ2-1
v_gene: TRBV5-1
CDR3aa: CASSLLREGNHEQFF
CDR3nt: TGCGCCAGCAGCTTGCTACGGGAGGGCAACCATGAGCAGTTCTTC

abundance: many
d_gene: TRBD2
j_gene: TRBJ2-3
v_gene: TRBV29-1
CDR3aa: CSVRTSGRYTDTQYF
CDR3nt: TGCAGCGTTCGGACTAGCGGGAGGTACACAGATACGCAGTATTTT

abundance: few
d_gene: .
j_gene: TRBJ2-4
v_gene: TRBV20-1
CDR3aa: CSASGSAGEENIQYF
CDR3nt: TGCAGTGCTAGTGGGAGCGCAGGGGAGGAAAACATTCAGTACTTC

abundance: few
d_gene: TRBD2
j_gene: TRBJ2-7
v_gene: TRBV3-1
CDR3aa: CATRTSGGNYEQYF
CDR3nt: TGTGCCACCCGGACTAGCGGGGGGAACTACGAGCAGTACTTC

abundance: few
d_gene: TRBD1
j_gene: TRBJ1-2
v_gene: TRBV9
CDR3aa: CASSTGQRTYGYTF
CDR3nt: TGTGCCAGCAGCACGGGACAGCGAACTTATGGCTACACCTTC

abundance: few
d_gene: TRBD2
j_gene: TRBJ2-1
v_gene: TRBV20-1
CDR3aa: CSARGLAGGSLYNEQFF
CDR3nt: TGCAGTGCTAGGGGACTAGCGGGGGGCTCCCTCTACAATGAGCAGTTCTTC

abundance: .
d_gene: TRBD2
j_gene: TRBJ2-3
v_gene: TRBV2
CDR3aa: CASSLSGGDADTQYF
CDR3nt: TGTGCCAGCAGTTTAAGCGGGGGGGACGCAGATACGCAGTATTTT

abundance: few
d_gene: .
j_gene: TRBJ2-5
v_gene: TRBV6-2/TRBV6-3
CDR3aa: CASSLRGPKYF
CDR3nt: TGTGCCAGCAGTCTACGGGGTCCTAAGTACTTC

abundance: .
d_gene: .
j_gene: TRBJ2-3
v_gene: TRBV27
CDR3aa: CASSLIRGTQYF
CDR3nt: TGTGCCAGCAGTTTAATTCGAGGAACGCAGTATTTT

abundance: few
d_gene: TRBD2
j_gene: TRBJ2-7
v_gene: TRBV7-2
CDR3aa: CASSLRASGGPLYEQYF
CDR3nt: TGTGCCAGCAGCTTACGGGCTAGCGGGGGGCCGCTCTACGAGCAGTACTTC

abundance: .
d_gene: TRBD1
j_gene: TRBJ2-7
v_gene: TRBV7-2
CDR3aa: CATTGTDYEQYF
CDR3nt: TGTGCCACAACAGGGACAGACTACGAGCAGTACTTC

abundance: few
d_gene: .
j_gene: TRBJ2-2
v_gene: TRBV15
CDR3aa: CATSRDLGLDTGELFF
CDR3nt: TGTGCCACCAGCAGAGATCTGGGCCTCGACACCGGGGAGCTGTTTTTT

abundance: few
d_gene: .
j_gene: TRBJ1-6
v_gene: TRBV10-3
CDR3aa: CAISESHGGNSPLHF
CDR3nt: TGTGCCATCAGTGAGTCCCATGGGGGGAATTCACCCCTCCACTTT

abundance: .
d_gene: .
j_gene: TRBJ1-5
v_gene: TRBV6-2/TRBV6-3
CDR3aa: CASTVGGPMGDYNQPQHF
CDR3nt: TGTGCCAGCACTGTCGGGGGCCCGATGGGTGATTACAATCAGCCCCAGCATTTT

abundance: few
d_gene: .
j_gene: TRBJ1-3
v_gene: TRBV25-1
CDR3aa: CASSVGLTSGNTIYF
CDR3nt: TGTGCCAGCAGTGTGGGCCTGACCTCTGGAAACACCATATATTTT

abundance: many
d_gene: .
j_gene: TRBJ2-7
v_gene: TRBV29-1
CDR3aa: CSVGHSRYEQYF
CDR3nt: TGCAGCGTTGGGCACAGTCGTTACGAGCAGTACTTC

abundance: many
d_gene: TRBD1
j_gene: TRBJ1-1
v_gene: TRBV29-1
CDR3aa: CSPTGEGEAFF
CDR3nt: TGCAGCCCCACAGGGGAGGGTGAAGCTTTCTTT

abundance: .
d_gene: .
j_gene: TRBJ1-2
v_gene: TRBV30
CDR3aa: CAWSSGGEGYGYTF
CDR3nt: TGTGCCTGGAGTAGCGGGGGCGAAGGGTATGGCTACACCTTC

abundance: few
d_gene: .
j_gene: TRBJ2-6
v_gene: TRBV7-9
CDR3aa: CASSLAGQSGANVLTF
CDR3nt: TGTGCCAGCAGCTTAGCGGGACAATCTGGGGCCAACGTCCTGACTTTC

abundance: .
d_gene: TRBD1
j_gene: TRBJ1-3
v_gene: TRBV12-3/TRBV12-4
CDR3aa: CASSLGTGGSGNTIYF
CDR3nt: TGTGCCAGCAGTTTAGGGACAGGGGGCTCTGGAAACACCATATATTTT

abundance: .
d_gene: .
j_gene: TRBJ2-1
v_gene: TRBV11-2
CDR3aa: CASRPAGTSSYNEQFF
CDR3nt: TGTGCCAGTCGCCCCGCCGGGACCAGCTCCTACAATGAGCAGTTCTTC

abundance: many
d_gene: .
j_gene: TRBJ1-1
v_gene: TRBV20-1
CDR3aa: CSARDRREAFF
CDR3nt: TGCAGTGCTAGGGACAGAAGAGAAGCTTTCTTT

abundance: few
d_gene: TRBD2
j_gene: TRBJ2-4
v_gene: TRBV5-1
CDR3aa: CASSNGVGLEIQYF
CDR3nt: TGCGCCAGCAGTAACGGGGTAGGACTAGAGATTCAGTACTTC

abundance: .
d_gene: .
j_gene: TRBJ2-1
v_gene: TRBV7-2
CDR3aa: CASSLARLVNEQFF
CDR3nt: TGTGCCAGCAGCTTAGCCAGACTTGTAAATGAGCAGTTCTTC

abundance: many
d_gene: TRBD1
j_gene: TRBJ2-7
v_gene: TRBV29-1
CDR3aa: CSVGQPNYEQYF
CDR3nt: TGCAGCGTGGGACAGCCAAACTACGAGCAGTACTTC

abundance: many
d_gene: .
j_gene: TRBJ2-7
v_gene: TRBV12-5
CDR3aa: CASGYGPGTGEQYF
CDR3nt: TGTGCTAGTGGTTACGGACCCGGGACGGGGGAGCAGTACTTC

abundance: few
d_gene: TRBD2
j_gene: TRBJ2-1
v_gene: TRBV20-1
CDR3aa: CSAREPGLAGVKYNEQFF
CDR3nt: TGCAGTGCTAGAGAACCGGGACTAGCGGGAGTCAAGTACAATGAGCAGTTCTTC

abundance: few
d_gene: TRBD2
j_gene: TRBJ2-7
v_gene: TRBV7-3
CDR3aa: CASSLSPGTSVSEQYF
CDR3nt: TGTGCCAGCAGCTTATCACCCGGGACTAGCGTTTCCGAGCAGTACTTC